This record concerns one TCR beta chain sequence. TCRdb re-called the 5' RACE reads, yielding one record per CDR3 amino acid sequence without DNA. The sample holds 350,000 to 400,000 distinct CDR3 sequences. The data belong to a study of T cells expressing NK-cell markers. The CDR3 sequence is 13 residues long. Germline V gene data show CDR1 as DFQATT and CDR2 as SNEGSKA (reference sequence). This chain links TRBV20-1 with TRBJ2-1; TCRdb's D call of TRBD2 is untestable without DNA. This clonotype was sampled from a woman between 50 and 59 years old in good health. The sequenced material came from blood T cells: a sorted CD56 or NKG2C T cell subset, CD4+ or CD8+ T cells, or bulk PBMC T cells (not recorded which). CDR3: CSVGASPTGEQFF.